The rows below give T cell receptor beta chains drawn from one sample of a study of blood T cell repertoires in COVID-19. Here immunoSEQ multiplex PCR was the method, and the copy in TCRdb shows in-frame clones only, minus some. The table lists 250,000 or so clones, under 90% of them singletons. The specimen was PBMCs or T cells enriched from blood (not recorded which). The receptors come from a man aged 35 to 55 who had recovered from COVID-19. Both conserved end residues are part of each CDR3. The order of the fields is D gene, V gene, CDR3 length, J gene, clone size, CDR3 protein, CDR3 DNA. The D gene is left open where the match is weak. Where a row states a size, it is once, few, many or the class of an expanded clone; other rows omit it.

D gene: TRBD1; V gene: TRBV18; CDR3 length: 14; J gene: TRBJ2-5; clone size: NA; CDR3 protein: CASSPSGGAETQYF; CDR3 DNA: TGTGCCAGCTCACCATCAGGGGGCGCGGAGACCCAGTACTTC
D gene: NA; V gene: TRBV3-1/TRBV3-2; CDR3 length: 16; J gene: TRBJ2-2; clone size: NA; CDR3 protein: CASSQDVGEGAGELFF; CDR3 DNA: TGTGCCAGCAGCCAAGACGTTGGGGAGGGGGCCGGGGAGCTGTTTTTT
D gene: NA; V gene: TRBV6-5; CDR3 length: 13; J gene: TRBJ1-1; clone size: NA; CDR3 protein: CASSYTGGLVAFF; CDR3 DNA: TGTGCCAGCAGTTACACGGGTGGTCTTGTGGCTTTCTTT
D gene: TRBD1; V gene: TRBV5-1; CDR3 length: 14; J gene: TRBJ2-1; clone size: NA; CDR3 protein: CASHRDRGYNEQFF; CDR3 DNA: TGCGCCAGTCACCGGGACAGGGGATACAATGAGCAGTTCTTC
D gene: TRBD2; V gene: TRBV3-1/TRBV3-2; CDR3 length: 21; J gene: TRBJ2-1; clone size: NA; CDR3 protein: CASSQPRTGDTTSGGGPRKFF; CDR3 DNA: TGTGCCAGCAGCCAACCCAGAACAGGGGACACGACTAGCGGGGGAGGTCCTAGAAAGTTCTTC
D gene: TRBD1; V gene: TRBV19; CDR3 length: 14; J gene: TRBJ1-2; clone size: NA; CDR3 protein: CASSTTGDGRGYTF; CDR3 DNA: TGTGCCAGTAGTACGACAGGGGACGGGAGGGGCTACACCTTC
D gene: TRBD1; V gene: TRBV7-2; CDR3 length: 15; J gene: TRBJ1-3; clone size: NA; CDR3 protein: CASSARGQGKNTIYF; CDR3 DNA: TGTGCCAGCAGCGCACGGGGACAGGGAAAAAACACCATATATTTT
D gene: NA; V gene: TRBV2; CDR3 length: 15; J gene: TRBJ1-1; clone size: NA; CDR3 protein: CASTGGPLGNTEAFF; CDR3 DNA: TGTGCCAGCACCGGGGGGCCTCTGGGGAACACTGAAGCTTTCTTT
D gene: NA; V gene: TRBV7-2; CDR3 length: 15; J gene: TRBJ2-7; clone size: NA; CDR3 protein: CASSLDYQSSYEQYF; CDR3 DNA: TGTGCCAGCAGTTTGGACTACCAGAGCTCCTACGAGCAGTACTTC
D gene: NA; V gene: TRBV12-3/TRBV12-4; CDR3 length: 13; J gene: TRBJ1-1; clone size: once; CDR3 protein: CASSSQMNTEAFF; CDR3 DNA: TGTGCCAGCAGTTCCCAGATGAACACTGAAGCTTTCTTT
D gene: TRBD2; V gene: TRBV27; CDR3 length: 16; J gene: TRBJ2-4; clone size: once; CDR3 protein: CASRLTGGRSKNIQYF; CDR3 DNA: TGTGCCAGCCGATTAACGGGGGGGCGGTCCAAAAACATTCAGTACTTC
D gene: NA; V gene: TRBV19; CDR3 length: 13; J gene: TRBJ2-3; clone size: NA; CDR3 protein: CATSAGSTDTQYF; CDR3 DNA: TGTGCCACCTCGGCGGGAAGCACAGATACGCAGTATTTT
D gene: TRBD1; V gene: TRBV6-9; CDR3 length: 14; J gene: TRBJ2-7; clone size: many; CDR3 protein: CASSSGQAPGEQYF; CDR3 DNA: TGTGCCAGCAGTTCCGGACAGGCCCCCGGAGAGCAGTACTTC
D gene: NA; V gene: TRBV19; CDR3 length: 14; J gene: TRBJ2-1; clone size: NA; CDR3 protein: CASSITDSYNEQFF; CDR3 DNA: TGTGCCAGTAGTATAACAGACTCCTACAATGAGCAGTTCTTC
D gene: NA; V gene: TRBV28; CDR3 length: 16; J gene: TRBJ2-5; clone size: NA; CDR3 protein: CASSPSTSPGRETQYF; CDR3 DNA: TGTGCCAGCAGTCCCTCGACAAGTCCGGGGAGGGAGACCCAGTACTTC
D gene: TRBD2; V gene: TRBV11-2; CDR3 length: 15; J gene: TRBJ2-2; clone size: NA; CDR3 protein: CASSLPGGGIGELFF; CDR3 DNA: TGTGCCAGCAGCCTCCCGGGGGGGGGCATCGGGGAGCTGTTTTTT
D gene: NA; V gene: TRBV4-1; CDR3 length: 16; J gene: TRBJ2-3; clone size: NA; CDR3 protein: CASSLPRTLLTDTQYF; CDR3 DNA: TGCGCCAGCAGCCTCCCTCGGACTCTCCTCACAGATACGCAGTATTTT
D gene: TRBD2; V gene: TRBV4-1; CDR3 length: 15; J gene: TRBJ2-7; clone size: NA; CDR3 protein: CASSQLAGGTYEQYF; CDR3 DNA: TGCGCCAGCAGCCAACTAGCGGGGGGAACGTACGAGCAGTACTTC
D gene: TRBD1; V gene: TRBV30; CDR3 length: 14; J gene: TRBJ1-2; clone size: few; CDR3 protein: CAWSRDRGGYGYTF; CDR3 DNA: TGTGCCTGGAGCCGGGACAGGGGAGGGTATGGCTACACCTTC
D gene: TRBD2; V gene: TRBV7-8; CDR3 length: 16; J gene: TRBJ2-5; clone size: NA; CDR3 protein: CASSRGERGGQETQYF; CDR3 DNA: TGTGCCAGCAGCAGAGGGGAGCGGGGGGGCCAAGAGACCCAGTACTTC